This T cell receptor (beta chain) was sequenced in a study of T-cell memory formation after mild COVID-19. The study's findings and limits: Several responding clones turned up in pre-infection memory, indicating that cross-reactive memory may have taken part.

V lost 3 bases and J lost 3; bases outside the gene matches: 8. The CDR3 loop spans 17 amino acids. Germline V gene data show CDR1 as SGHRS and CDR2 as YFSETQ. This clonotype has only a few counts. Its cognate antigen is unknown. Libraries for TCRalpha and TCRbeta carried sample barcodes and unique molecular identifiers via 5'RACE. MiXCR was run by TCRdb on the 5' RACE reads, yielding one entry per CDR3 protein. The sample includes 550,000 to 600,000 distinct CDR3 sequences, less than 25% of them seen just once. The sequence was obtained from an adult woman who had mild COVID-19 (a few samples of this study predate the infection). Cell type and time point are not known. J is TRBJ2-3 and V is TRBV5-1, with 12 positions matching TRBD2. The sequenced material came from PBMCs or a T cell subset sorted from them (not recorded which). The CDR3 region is CASSSSSGGARTDTQYF. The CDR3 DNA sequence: TGCGCCAGCAGCTCCTCTAGCGGGGGGGCGAGGACAGATACGCAGTATTTT.